The 16 T cell receptor beta chains in this list originate from one sample, sequenced in a study of blood T cell repertoires in COVID-19. The method was immunoSEQ multiplex PCR; TCRdb's version includes in-frame clones alone and lacks a portion of them. Here the sample spans about 17,000 clones, 75% to 90% being singletons. Sequenced material: peripheral blood. These receptors originate from a man aged 50 to 60 with active COVID-19.

The chain has TRBV2 and TRBJ2-1; 10 nucleotides agree with TRBD1. CDR3 length: 14 amino acids. V shed 6 bases, J shed 6 bases, and the junction held 5 bases outside the gene matches. Per germline, CDR1 SNHLY and CDR2 FYNNEI. The CDR3 region has the DNA TGTGCCAGCAGAAGACAGGGGGCCTCCAATGAGCAGTTCTTC. Protein product: CASRRQGASNEQFF.

The rearrangement links TRBV27 to TRBJ2-7, with 8 bases lining up with TRBD2. Germline V gene data show CDR1 as MNHEY and CDR2 as SMNVEV (reference sequence). The CDR3 runs 15 residues. V was clipped by 4 bases and J by 4 bases; unmatched bases: 9. CDR3 coding DNA: TGTGCCAGCAGTTCCTCCAGCGGGAGTGAGTACGAGCAGTACTTC. Its protein is CASSSSSGSEYEQYF.

J is TRBJ2-4 and V is TRBV9, with D possibly matching TRBD2 (5 bases). Germline loops: CDR1 SGDLS, CDR2 YYNGEE. V was shortened by 3 bases and J by 6 bases, with 13 bases between the two germline ends. The CDR3 is made up of 14 amino acids. CDR3 coding DNA: TGTGCCAGCAGCGGTTTAATAGAGGGAAACATTCAGTACTTC. Amino acid sequence: CASSGLIEGNIQYF.

The chain uses TRBV5-4 and TRBJ1-5; possible D gene TRBD1, 5 bases. The ends were cut back, 1 base at V and 7 bases at J, with 12 bases in the middle. The CDR3 is 14 amino acids. The germline V gene has CDR1 SGHNT and CDR2 YYREEE (reference sequence). CDR3 in amino acids: CASSLPGPGQPQHF. CDR3 coding DNA: TGTGCCAGCAGCTTGCCGGGTCCAGGGCAGCCCCAGCATTTT.

This chain joins TRBV6-6 and TRBJ1-1, with TRBD1 as a possible D gene (6 bases). This CDR3 is 14 amino acids long. V was pared by 4 bases and J by 4 bases, with 13 bases between. Per the germline V gene, CDR1 is MNHNY and CDR2 is SVGAGI (reference sequence). This CDR3 reads CASSSQDRTTEAFF. The CDR3 DNA sequence: TGTGCCAGCAGTTCCCAAGACAGGACCACTGAAGCTTTCTTT.

The rearrangement uses TRBV12-3 or TRBV12-4 and TRBJ1-1; D gene unclear. V shed 1 base and J shed 8 bases, with 8 bases lying between them. CDR3 length: 12 amino acids. The CDR3 loop is CASSLGATEAFF. The CDR3 DNA follows: TGTGCCAGCAGTTTAGGAGCAACGGAAGCTTTCTTT.

This clone is judged medium-sized. J is TRBJ1-1 and V is TRBV12-3 or TRBV12-4, with unresolved D. This CDR3 spans 13 amino acids. Deletions cut 3 bases from V and 4 bases from J, with 9 bases between. The CDR3 reads CASSFGSGTEAFF. CDR3 in DNA: TGTGCCAGCAGTTTTGGCTCGGGCACTGAAGCTTTCTTT.

The rearrangement joins TRBV5-1 to TRBJ2-3, with TRBD2 matching over 9 bases. V shed 4 bases, J shed 0 bases, and the junction held 6 bases outside the gene matches. Germline V gives CDR1 SGHRS, CDR2 YFSETQ. This CDR3 comprises 16 residues. This chain's CDR3 is CASSGTTSGSTDTQYF. Written as DNA, the CDR3 is TGCGCCAGCAGCGGAACGACTAGCGGAAGCACAGATACGCAGTATTTT.

This sequence joins TRBV4-3 and TRBJ2-3; no firm D call. This CDR3 is 16 amino acids long. The germline V and J ends were trimmed by 0 bases and 1 base, with 11 bases remaining between them. In germline, CDR1 is LGHNA, CDR2 YSLEER. The CDR3 protein is CASSQDILPRTDTQYF. Here the CDR3 DNA reads TGCGCCAGCAGCCAAGATATTCTCCCCCGCACAGATACGCAGTATTTT.

A note on this clone: Relative to the germline gene, one junction end is altered; a read error may explain this. CDR3 loop: CATSERGQGAFNF. For the CDR3, the DNA is TGTGCCACCAGTGAGAGGGGACAGGGGGCCTTTAACTTT. V usage is TRBV24-1 and J usage is TRBJ1-1; TRBD1 agrees at 12 bases. Germline assignment: CDR1 KGHDR and CDR2 SFDVKD. The length of the CDR3 is 13 residues.

V usage is TRBV4-3 and J usage is TRBJ2-3; TRBD2 matches at 9 bases. V was clipped by 3 bases and J by 4 bases; unmatched bases: 8. The CDR3 totals 16 residues. Germline CDR1 and CDR2: LGHNA and YSLEER. CDR3 nucleotide sequence: TGCGCCAGCAGCCAGGGGAGCGGGAGGAGGGCAGATACGCAGTATTTT. It yields the protein CASSQGSGRRADTQYF.

V usage is TRBV19 and J usage is TRBJ1-5; 10 nucleotides agree with TRBD1. The CDR3 consists of 16 residues. CDR1 is LNHDA and CDR2 is SQIVND in the germline V gene (reference sequence). The J segment lost 2 bases and the V segment lost 1 base, leaving 2 bases of the junction unmatched. In DNA form, the CDR3 reads TGTGCCAGTAGTATAGTCGGGACAGGGGGCAATCAGCCCCAGCATTTT. This sequence encodes CASSIVGTGGNQPQHF.

This chain uses TRBV6-2 or TRBV6-3 with TRBJ2-3; D possibly corresponds to TRBD2 (6 bases). There are 16 residues in the CDR3. Deletions cut 5 bases from V and 0 bases from J, with 15 bases between. Germline values: CDR1 MNHEY, CDR2 SVGEGT. DNA for the CDR3: TGTGCCAGCAGTCCCCGTCCACGGGAGAGCACAGATACGCAGTATTTT. Protein sequence: CASSPRPRESTDTQYF.

The chain uses TRBV3-1 (or the pseudogene TRBV3-2) and TRBJ2-2; D perhaps matches TRBD2 (6 bases). Looked up from germline, CDR1 is LGHDT and CDR2 is YNNKEL (reference sequence). The V end lost 7 bases, the J end lost 7 bases, and 19 bases lay between the germline ends. This CDR3 has 15 residues. CDR3 region: CASTRGLAHDGELFF. The DNA for the CDR3 is TGTGCCAGCACCCGGGGACTGGCGCACGACGGGGAGCTGTTTTTT.

The V call is TRBV13, the J call TRBJ2-3; TRBD1 aligns across 9 bases. Trimming cost V 3 bases and J 7 bases; bases outside gene matches: 8. There are 15 residues in the CDR3. The germline V gene encodes CDR1 PRHDT and CDR2 FYEKMQ (reference sequence). CDR3 amino acids: CASSFTGQGLNTQYF. The CDR3 DNA sequence: TGTGCCAGCAGCTTCACGGGACAGGGTTTGAATACGCAGTATTTT.

The chain has TRBV6-5 and TRBJ2-7; a possible D gene is TRBD2 (5 bases). Germline V gene sequence: CDR1 MNHEY, CDR2 SVGAGI. The length of the CDR3 is 13 residues. The ends were cut back, 6 bases at V and 4 bases at J, with 13 bases in the middle. The CDR3 nucleotides are TGTGCCAGCAGGTCTGAGGGTTCTTACGAGCAGTACTTC. Translating it yields CASRSEGSYEQYF.